This TCR beta chain emerged from a study of T cells in Graves' hyperthyroidism and ophthalmopathy. This clonotype was detected a few times. Newly diagnosed patients aged 18 to 65 had hyperthyroidism of under 2 months' duration. It was uncontrolled infection, other autoimmune disease, pregnancy or lactation that excluded patients. Amplification of TCR beta CDR3 regions was performed using RNA transcripts as template. The HTBI primer set served for first-round RT-PCR of the TCR CDR3. TCRdb re-called the multiplex PCR reads with MiXCR, one entry per CDR3 protein. The table lists about 400,000 distinct CDR3 sequences, 15% to 18% of them singletons, with around a quarter in the top ten. J was trimmed by 9 bases and V by 4 bases; bases with no gene match: 8. CDR1 SGDLS and CDR2 YYNGEE come from the germline V gene. The CDR3 length is 14 residues.

This TCR was sampled from a young woman with Graves' hyperthyroidism that later progressed to Graves' ophthalmopathy. The specimen was blood. This rearrangement joins TRBV9 to TRBJ2-1; 9 bases match TRBD1. As DNA, the CDR3 is TGTGCCAGCAGCATAGGACAGGGGACGGGTGAGCAGTTCTTC. It yields the protein CASSIGQGTGEQFF.